One TCR beta chain is described in this entry. Antigen unknown. This entry comes from a study of high-grade serous ovarian cancer treatment subgroups. Study-wide points: Repertoire similarity ranged roughly 0.11 to 0.85 between tumors of one patient.

Sequencing was performed with immunoSEQ multiplex PCR; in TCRdb, only in-frame clones are kept and a portion is missing. This table holds about 16,000 clones, under 85% found once. Tumor samples were obtained before definitive surgery or chemotherapy. The sequence came from a human donor with high-grade serous ovarian cancer. The sequenced sample consisted of tumor tissue.

The CDR3 DNA reads as TGCAGCGTTCTTCAGGGAGTCTACGAGCAGTACTTC. It translates to CSVLQGVYEQYF. The chain recombines TRBV29-1 with TRBJ2-7, with D perhaps being TRBD1 or TRBD2 (5 bases each). CDR1 and CDR2 (germline): SQVTM, ANQGSEA. Trimming removed 5 bases from V and 3 bases from J, with 11 bases in between. The CDR3 covers 12 residues.